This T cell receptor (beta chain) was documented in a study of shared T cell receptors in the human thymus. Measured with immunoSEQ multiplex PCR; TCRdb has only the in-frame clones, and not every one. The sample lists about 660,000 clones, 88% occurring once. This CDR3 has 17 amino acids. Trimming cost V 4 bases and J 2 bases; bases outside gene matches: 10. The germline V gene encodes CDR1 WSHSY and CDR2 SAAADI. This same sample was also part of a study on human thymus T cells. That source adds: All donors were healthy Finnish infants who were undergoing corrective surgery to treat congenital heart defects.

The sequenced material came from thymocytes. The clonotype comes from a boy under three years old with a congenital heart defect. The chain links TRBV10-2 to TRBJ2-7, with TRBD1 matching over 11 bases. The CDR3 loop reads CASSGGPGQGVPYEQYF. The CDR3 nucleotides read TGCGCCAGCAGTGGGGGGCCGGGACAGGGGGTTCCCTACGAGCAGTACTTC.